Following are 5 T cell receptor beta chains from one sample sequenced in a study of regulatory T cells in long-lasting Graves disease. The time point was: newly diagnosed GD, antithyroid drugs for less than 3 months. TCR sequences were obtained from RNA taken from PBMCs. Library construction for TCR beta used iRepertoire HTBI primers and Arm-PCR of CDR3 regions. From the multiplex PCR reads, TCRdb called clonotypes with MiXCR, one entry per CDR3 protein. The sample contains 450,000 to 500,000 distinct CDR3 sequences, 15% to 20% of which appear only once. Another study also made use of these data, one on T cells in Graves' hyperthyroidism and ophthalmopathy.

The sequences come from peripheral blood mononuclear cells (PBMCs), collected at new diagnosis, from a patient treated with antithyroid drugs. These receptors all come from a man aged 35 to 55 with Graves disease.

This clonotype was seen at least ten times. The genes are TRBV27 and TRBJ2-1, with 9 positions matching TRBD2. This CDR3 comprises 19 residues. With 2 bases clipped from V and 3 bases from J, the junction kept 14 bases outside the gene matches. Germline CDR1 MNHEY, CDR2 SMNVEV (reference sequence). Here the CDR3 reads CASSLEVPHGAGGYNEQFF. The CDR3 DNA is TGTGCCAGCAGTTTAGAAGTTCCCCATGGAGCGGGAGGCTACAATGAGCAGTTCTTC.

V and J are TRBV4-2 and TRBJ2-1; 9 bases fit TRBD1. Trimming took 0 bases from V and 9 from J; bases not matched to a gene: 18. CDR3 length: 19 amino acids. In germline, CDR1 is LGHNA, CDR2 YNFKEQ. CDR3 amino acids: CASSQDTGGWTGDGGEQFF. The CDR3 DNA reads TGTGCCAGCAGCCAAGATACGGGCGGGTGGACAGGGGACGGGGGTGAGCAGTTCTTC.

This clonotype was picked up many times. This rearrangement joins TRBV20-1 to TRBJ2-3; the D is unclear. The CDR3 has 10 residues. Per the germline V gene, CDR1 is DFQATT and CDR2 is SNEGSKA (reference sequence). V was trimmed by 2 bases and J by 6 bases, leaving 3 bases between them. The CDR3 DNA reads as TGCAGTGCTAGACAGGATACGCAGTATTTT. The encoded protein is CSARQDTQYF.

This clonotype was found many times. This chain connects TRBV29-1 to TRBJ2-3; D remains unclear. V lost 7 bases and J lost 3, with 11 bases in between. Germline loops: CDR1 SQVTM, CDR2 ANQGSEA. The CDR3 has 12 residues. This chain's CDR3 is CSALSRTDTQYF. For the CDR3, the DNA is TGCAGCGCCCTCTCTAGAACAGATACGCAGTATTTT.

This clonotype was counted ten times or more. This chain uses TRBV7-2 with TRBJ2-3; D ambiguous. From germline, CDR1 is SGHTA and CDR2 FQGNSA. V gave up 5 bases and J gave up 7 bases, with 16 bases separating them. The CDR3 length is 14 residues. CDR3 protein: CASSLPDLTNTQYF. The CDR3 bases are TGTGCCAGCAGCCTACCGGACCTAACCAATACGCAGTATTTT.